This T cell receptor beta chain was documented in a study of Ad26.COV2.S vaccination and SARS-CoV-2 variants. Study-wide findings and caveats: It was vaccine recipients, not placebo recipients, who had the higher spike-specific TCR breadth. Quantification of TCR breadth and depth may have yielded underestimates of total T cell responses.

The CDR3 runs to 12 residues. After removal of 10 bases from V and 5 bases from J, the junction contained 7 bases not matched to a gene. This clone qualifies as medium-sized (0.01 to 0.1%). Its specificity is not known. Clones were sequenced by immunoSEQ multiplex PCR, and TCRdb holds only the in-frame ones, with some missing. The sample consists of about 180,000 clones, around 85% of them appearing once. The sample in question was peripheral blood, obtained after recovery from COVID-19. The clonotype comes from a human donor who had recovered from COVID-19. J is TRBJ1-2 and V is TRBV12-3 or TRBV12-4, with TRBD1 matching 7 bases. The CDR3 nucleotides are TGTGCCATTCAGGACAGGCCATATGGCTACACCTTC. This encodes CAIQDRPYGYTF.